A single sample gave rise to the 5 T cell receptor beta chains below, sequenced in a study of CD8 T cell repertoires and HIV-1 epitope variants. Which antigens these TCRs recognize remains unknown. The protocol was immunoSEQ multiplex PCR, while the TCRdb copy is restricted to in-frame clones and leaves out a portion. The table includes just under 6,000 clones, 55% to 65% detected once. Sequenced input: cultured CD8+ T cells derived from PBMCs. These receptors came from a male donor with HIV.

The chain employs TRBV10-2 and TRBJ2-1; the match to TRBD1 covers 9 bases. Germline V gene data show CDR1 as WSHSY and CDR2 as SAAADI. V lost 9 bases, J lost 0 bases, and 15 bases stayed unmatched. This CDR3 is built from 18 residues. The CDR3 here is CARRADKGTGSSYNEQFF. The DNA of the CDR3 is TGCGCCAGACGAGCAGATAAAGGGACAGGGAGCTCCTACAATGAGCAGTTCTTC.

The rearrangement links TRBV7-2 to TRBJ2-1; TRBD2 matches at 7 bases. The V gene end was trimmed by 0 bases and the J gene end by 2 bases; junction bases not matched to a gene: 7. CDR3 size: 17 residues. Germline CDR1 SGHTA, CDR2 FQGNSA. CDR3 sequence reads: CASSLADLGLAYNEQFF. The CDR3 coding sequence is TGTGCCAGCAGCTTAGCGGACCTAGGACTAGCCTACAATGAGCAGTTCTTC.

CDR3 region: CASSRTGTHNEKLFF. The CDR3 DNA sequence: TGTGCCAGCAGCCGTACCGGGACCCATAATGAAAAACTGTTTTTT. The chain combines TRBV27 with TRBJ1-4; a possible D gene is TRBD1 (5 bases). There are 15 residues in the CDR3. Trimming removed 6 bases from V and 4 bases from J, with 15 bases in between. Germline V CDR1 and CDR2: MNHEY, SMNVEV (reference sequence).

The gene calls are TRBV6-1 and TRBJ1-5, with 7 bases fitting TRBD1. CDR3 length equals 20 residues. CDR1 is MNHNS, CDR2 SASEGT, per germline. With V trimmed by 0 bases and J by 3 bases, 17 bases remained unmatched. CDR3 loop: CASSEALRWRGGQINQPQHF. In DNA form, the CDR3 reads TGTGCCAGCAGTGAAGCGCTTCGGTGGCGGGGGGGACAGATCAATCAGCCCCAGCATTTT.

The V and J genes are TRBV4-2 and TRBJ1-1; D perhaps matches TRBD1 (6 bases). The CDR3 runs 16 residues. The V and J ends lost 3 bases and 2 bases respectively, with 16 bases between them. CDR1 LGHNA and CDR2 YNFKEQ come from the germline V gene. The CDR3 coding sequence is TGTGCCAGCAGCCACGGAGCCGAGGGGGGAAACACTGAAGCTTTCTTT. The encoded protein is CASSHGAEGGNTEAFF.